This T cell receptor (delta chain) was documented in a study of gamma-delta T cells after stem cell transplantation. TCRdb called clones from the RT-PCR reads again using CATT. The sample comprises over 9,000 delta-chain clones, around two fifths of which are singletons, and roughly 2.9% rests with the top ten. CDR1 and CDR2 from the germline V gene are TSWWSYY and QGS. This CDR3 region has 20 residues. Unmatched junction bases numbered 16, after V lost 2 bases and J lost 1 base. Sequencing was performed on gamma-delta T cells. This receptor was identified in a human donor. It is not recorded whose cells these are; they may come from a transplant donor. This chain uses TRDV1 with TRDJ1; 10 bases are shared with TRDD3. CDR3 nucleotides: TGTGCTCTTGGGGAATTTCCGGGAGGCTGGGGGATATGGCGCACCGATAAACTCATCTTT. Translation: CALGEFPGGWGIWRTDKLIF.